This T cell receptor beta chain was documented in a study of blood T cell repertoires in COVID-19. Patients in Seattle were enrolled during active infection, then followed longitudinally. Profiled with immunoSEQ multiplex PCR; TCRdb holds only in-frame clones, not every one. The data contain around 190,000 clones, more than 70% of them seen just once; the ten biggest clones take up 15% to 20%. CDR3 length: 14 amino acids. After removal of 4 bases from V and 8 bases from J, the junction contained 6 bases not matched to a gene. Germline V gene lookup returns CDR1 SGHRS and CDR2 YFSETQ. This chain connects TRBV5-1 to TRBJ1-4, with 9 bases identical to TRBD1. The clonotype originates from a man aged 50 to 60 with COVID-19, enrolled during active disease. The sequenced material came from peripheral blood. CDR3 sequence: CASSETGGLEKLFF. The CDR3 nucleotides read TGCGCCAGCAGCGAGACAGGGGGGCTAGAAAAACTGTTTTTT.